The T cell receptor beta chain described here comes from a study of cytomegalovirus exposure and HLA in healthy donors (dated by TCRdb to about 2017). In the study overall: An earlier analysis of 587 of the donors reported about 300 Gb of sequence data and around 100 million unique TCR beta sequences obtained from approximately 180 million T cells. Rather than drawing on any new phenotypic data, the later analysis identified candidate immune exposures from TCR beta sequences and the way those sequences occurred across donors. Class I and class II HLA loci were covered by the typing at four-digit resolution. A later genetic analysis used genome-wide SNP genotypes for about 60% of the roughly 670 donors, treating that subset as a discovery cohort. Donor age, sex, ethnicity and CMV serostatus were compiled alongside the repertoire data. High-throughput TCR immunosequencing, statistical association of individual TCRs with disease status, and machine learning were combined to predict cytomegalovirus infection status. Every repertoire in the discovery cohort had been generated on one and the same sequencing platform. An earlier analysis of around 540 of the donors applied high-throughput TCR beta sequencing to assess whether each TCR beta V gene segment acted as functional or pseudogenic. Typing coverage varied by locus: roughly 620-640 donors for A, B, C, DRB1 and DQB1; approximately 500 for DQA1; about 590 for DPA1; approximately 490 for DPB1. On average, about 200,000 unique TCR beta nucleotide sequences were sequenced per donor among several hundred genotyped donors of the cohort, with around 19% of those sequences being non-productive. Several DR-DQ haplotypes were handled as single units for association and clustering because linkage in the cohort was strong. The study aimed to test whether signatures of past pathogen exposure could be identified by cataloging public T cell receptors. Of the 300 to 500 genotyped donors, 81% were placed in the genetic ancestry cluster associated with self-reported Caucasian donors. The T cell repertoires of some 670 subjects were profiled by immunosequencing and related to cytomegalovirus serostatus. In addition to the first cohort of 650 to 800 subjects, a separate validation cohort of approximately 120 different subjects was used. To study patterns of TCR occurrence, a later analysis re-analyzed previously published TCR beta repertoires from around 660 donors and added high-resolution HLA genotyping. Roughly 290 gigabases of sequencing data and approximately 91 million unique TCR sequences made up an early release that covered roughly 670 HLA-typed donors.

Per the germline V gene (reference sequence), GTSNPN is the CDR1 and SVGIG is the CDR2. The CDR3 measures 14 amino acids from cysteine to phenylalanine. Left in the record is the CDR3 DNA by itself, 42 bases read in frame from the first base. The germline V and J ends show losses of 2 bases and 2 bases respectively, and no gene match explains 5 bases of the junction. The cohort was made up of under 800 healthy bone marrow donors. Cohort members were all nominally healthy when sampled, although unrecorded immune exposures were likely present. The donor tested CMV seropositive, placing the donor among the 250 to 350 seropositive members of the cohort. Each donor provided a peripheral blood sample, and peripheral blood mononuclear cells were used for TCR beta sequencing. Genomic DNA extraction from the blood cell samples was performed with the Qiagen DNeasy Blood Extraction Kit. As concerns this clone: Its antigen specificity is not known. Per-nucleotide qualities are absent, and no much larger clonotype sits a single base away.

Paper-wide results and their limitations: A cluster of highly shared sequence variants was judged likely to represent a technical artifact of the sequencing pipeline. Only TCR beta chains were sequenced in this cohort, and the absence of alpha or paired-chain data limited detectable features. Broadly in line with IMGT annotations, most TCR beta V segments showed up in productive rearrangements about 87% or about 30% of the time in an earlier analysis of a few hundred of the donors. Some 15 rarely observed V segments, including chromosome 9 orphons, were excluded from the earlier analysis of a few hundred of the donors because counts were too low. In a later analysis, HLA-associated TCR beta chains were found to be more clonally expanded and to have lower generation probabilities than equally common non-associated chains. Most TCR sequences were observed very rarely across donors, whereas some public TCRs were present in many individuals. The presence/absence analyses assumed that sequencing depth was roughly uniform across donors, and that assumption may not be true. It was suggested by the authors that the approach could potentially be generalized to other disease states and immunological phenotypes. Linkage disequilibrium might explain the correlated functional status among segregating V segments, but an unknown experimental factor could not be ruled out. A further reported finding was that TCR beta sequences accurately predicted the HLA-A and HLA-B alleles for most subjects in the first cohort. For the cohort, immune exposure information was limited to CMV serostatus. According to a later analysis, TCR association rates differed among HLA loci, with DRB1 alleles showing the most associated TCRs and HLA-C alleles showing the fewest. Because some donors lacked HLA typing at each locus, the association tests relied only on the typed subset. The classifier was reported to diagnose cytomegalovirus status with high specificity and sensitivity in both the original cohort and the validation cohort. A few of the identified cytomegalovirus-associated TCR beta chains were confirmed in vitro to be specific for cytomegalovirus antigens. In a later analysis, most CMV-associated TCR beta chains were found to appear HLA-restricted, with HLA associations seemingly driven largely by CMV exposure. A later genetic analysis associated a missense DCLRE1C variant with V-gene and J-gene trimming of TCR beta chains, and an independent cohort replicated the association. A total of 164 TCR beta chains were listed by the study as associated with cytomegalovirus. Some IMGT-functional V segments, including TRBV6-2 and TRBV6-3, could not be told apart with the 87-base-pair reads, so those segments were excluded. According to a later analysis, parvovirus B19, influenza, CMV and Epstein-Barr virus appeared linked to several top co-occurrence clusters. When HLA alleles, especially DR and DQ, strongly co-occurred, TCR associations were difficult to assign to individual alleles. At a false discovery rate of 0.05, a later analysis linked roughly 17,000 TCR beta sequences to specific HLA alleles. According to a later genetic analysis, donors in an Asian-associated ancestry cluster had fewer N-insertions in productive TCRs than the approximately 700-donor mean.

Library construction relied on the immunoSEQ multiplex PCR assay. A mixture of 60 forward primers for TCR Vbeta segments and 13 reverse primers for TCR Jbeta segments was used in the multiplex PCR. Amplification of the CDR3 region of rearranged TCR beta genes was performed with a multiplex PCR assay on genomic DNA. The amplified TCR beta libraries were sequenced on the Illumina HiSeq System as 87-base-pair reads. In the authors' own workflow: A later analysis counted about 80 million unique TCR beta chains across the 550 to 800 repertoires, and roughly 9.9 million of these chains were shared by at least two donors. Raw reads were error-corrected and collapsed into unique sequences by a nearest-neighbor algorithm in which closely related sequences were merged to remove PCR and sequencing errors. To assign V, D and J gene segments, CDR3 sequences were aligned to IMGT reference sequences. For a sequence to be retained, a match of at least six nucleotides was required to both a V gene segment and a J gene segment. A rearrangement was called productive if the CDR3 had no stop codons and remained in frame with V and J, and every other rearrangement was called non-productive. CDR3 was defined by IMGT convention, running from the second conserved V-encoded cysteine to the conserved J-encoded phenylalanine. Sequences without an unambiguous match to a single V gene segment were excluded from the earlier analysis of over 500 of the donors. In an earlier analysis of several hundred of the donors, V segments were called functional above 56.7% productive rearrangements and were called segregating when the between-donor standard deviation exceeded 5%. A statistical classification framework was developed to diagnose cytomegalovirus status using the catalog of TCR beta chain sequences. In a later analysis, TCR nucleotide sequences were compared against IMGT/GENE-DB human TR gene sequences so that V and J genes could be assigned. The TCRdist pipeline was used in a later analysis to assign CDR3 sequences and most-parsimonious VDJ recombination scenarios. A later analysis defined each TCR beta chain by its CDR3 amino acid sequence plus V-gene family, and excluded reads lacking a unique V-gene family. As a way to deal with suspected cross-contamination and a sequencing artifact, a later analysis dropped 450 to 700 nucleotide sequences that were highly shared and had low generation probability. In a later analysis, a clonal expansion index for each public chain was calculated from normalized within-repertoire ranks of inferred template counts. In a later analysis, generation probabilities were computed using a VDJ recombination model fitted to out-of-frame rearrangements, and the results were checked against IGoR. In a later analysis, hypergeometric tests were used to score TCR-TCR, TCR-HLA and TCR-CMV co-occurrence, with a repertoire-size bias correction applied to TCR pairs. In a later analysis, false discovery rates were estimated by permuting HLA or CMV assignments 20 times. In a later analysis, co-occurring TCRs were grouped using DBSCAN, and TCRdist sequence similarity was added for clustering within HLA-allele-positive subsets. Repertoires with fewer than 30,000 or more than 120,000 public chains were left out of co-occurrence clustering, as were four to six repertoires with anomalous nucleotide sharing. Imported from immuneACCESS, the table was reduced by TCRdb to in-frame sequences with V and J called. These copies leave out some clones; in studies compared against another copy, an unresolved V gene accounts for under half, and the cause of the remainder is not known. Clone size and the V and J calls come from that table; the DNA yielded D and trimming. In this sample the table shows more than 95,000 clones, over 75% of which occur a single time. The top ten hold 13% of the sample.

The sequenced sample was PBMCs. This TCR came from a middle-aged woman in good health and CMV-seropositive. The sequence links TRBV30 to TRBJ1-1, and 7 bases in between align with TRBD1. The CDR3 in this case is CAWSPRQGNTEAFF. The sequenced DNA: TGTGCCTGGAGTCCCCGACAGGGCAACACTGAAGCTTTCTTT.